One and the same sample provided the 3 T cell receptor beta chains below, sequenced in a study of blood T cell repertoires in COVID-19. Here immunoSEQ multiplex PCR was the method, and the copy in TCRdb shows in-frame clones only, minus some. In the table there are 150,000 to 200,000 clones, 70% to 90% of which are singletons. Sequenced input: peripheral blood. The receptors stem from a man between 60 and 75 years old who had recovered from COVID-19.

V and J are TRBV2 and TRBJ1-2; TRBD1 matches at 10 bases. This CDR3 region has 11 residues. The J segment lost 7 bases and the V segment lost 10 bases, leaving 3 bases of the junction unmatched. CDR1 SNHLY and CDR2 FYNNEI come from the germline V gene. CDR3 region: CATGQGGGYTF. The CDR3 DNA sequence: TGTGCCACTGGACAGGGGGGTGGCTACACCTTC.

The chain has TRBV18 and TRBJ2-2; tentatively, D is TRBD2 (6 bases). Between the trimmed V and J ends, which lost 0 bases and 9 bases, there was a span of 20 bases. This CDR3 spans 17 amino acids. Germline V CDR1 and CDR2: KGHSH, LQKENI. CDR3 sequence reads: CASSPPLRTREVRELFF. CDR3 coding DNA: TGTGCCAGCTCACCACCGCTACGGACCAGGGAGGTCAGGGAGCTGTTTTTT.

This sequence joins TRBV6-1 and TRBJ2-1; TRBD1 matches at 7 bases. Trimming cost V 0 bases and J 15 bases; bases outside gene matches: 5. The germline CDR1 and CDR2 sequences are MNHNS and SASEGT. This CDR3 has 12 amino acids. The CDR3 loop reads CASSEAGTDRFF. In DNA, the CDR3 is TGTGCCAGCAGTGAAGCGGGGACAGATAGGTTCTTC.